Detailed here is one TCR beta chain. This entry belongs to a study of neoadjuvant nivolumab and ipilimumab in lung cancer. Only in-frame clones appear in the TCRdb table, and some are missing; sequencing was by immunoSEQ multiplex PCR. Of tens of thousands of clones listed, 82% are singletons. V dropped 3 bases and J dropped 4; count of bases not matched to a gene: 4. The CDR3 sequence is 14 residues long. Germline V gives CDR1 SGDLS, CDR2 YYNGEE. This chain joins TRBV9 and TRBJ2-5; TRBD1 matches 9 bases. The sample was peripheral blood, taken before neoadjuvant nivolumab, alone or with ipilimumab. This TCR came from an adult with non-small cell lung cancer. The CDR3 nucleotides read TGTGCCAGCAGCGACAGGGGGCTGGGAGAGACCCAGTACTTC. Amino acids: CASSDRGLGETQYF.